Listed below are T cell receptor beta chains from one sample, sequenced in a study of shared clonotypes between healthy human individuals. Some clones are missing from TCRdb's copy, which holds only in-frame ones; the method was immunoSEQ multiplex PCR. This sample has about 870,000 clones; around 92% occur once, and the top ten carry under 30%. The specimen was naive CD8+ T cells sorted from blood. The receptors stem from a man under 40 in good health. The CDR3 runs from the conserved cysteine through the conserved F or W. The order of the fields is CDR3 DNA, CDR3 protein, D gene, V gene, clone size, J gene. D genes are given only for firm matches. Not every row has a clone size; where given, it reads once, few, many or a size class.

TGCGCCAGCAGCCAAGCCCGGACAGGTTGGAACGAGCAGTACTTC	CASSQARTGWNEQYF	TRBD1	TRBV4-3	-	TRBJ2-7
TGTGCCAGCAATGAGGGTGTAGGCCGCACCGGGGAGCTGTTTTTT	CASNEGVGRTGELFF	-	TRBV9	-	TRBJ2-2
TGTGCCAGCAGGCGTACCGGGATCGGCTACACCTTC	CASRRTGIGYTF	-	TRBV27	-	TRBJ1-2
TGTGCCAGCAGCCCCGGACTAGCGGGAGCTATTGAGCAGTTCTTC	CASSPGLAGAIEQFF	TRBD2	TRBV9	-	TRBJ2-1
TGCAGCGTTGAATGGGACTCGGGTGAGCAGTTCTTC	CSVEWDSGEQFF	-	TRBV29-1	-	TRBJ2-1
TGTGCCAGCAGCCCCCCTAGCGGGAACTACGAGCAGTACTTC	CASSPPSGNYEQYF	TRBD2	TRBV13	-	TRBJ2-7
TGTGCCAGCCACACGAACACCGGGGAGCTGTTTTTT	CASHTNTGELFF	-	TRBV6-1	-	TRBJ2-2
TGTGCCAGCAGCACGGGACTAGCGGGAACCGGGGAGCTGTTTTTT	CASSTGLAGTGELFF	TRBD2	TRBV5-4	few	TRBJ2-2
TGCGCCAGCAGCACCTCCTCCAGGGAGGTGTACAATGAGCAGTTCTTC	CASSTSSREVYNEQFF	-	TRBV5-1	-	TRBJ2-1
TGTGCCAGCAGCACGTCGGAGCAGTTCTTC	CASSTSEQFF	-	TRBV7-6	-	TRBJ2-1
TGTGCCAGCAGAGATTTAGCGGGAGAGCTCAACACCGGGGAGCTGTTTTTT	CASRDLAGELNTGELFF	TRBD2	TRBV2	-	TRBJ2-2
TGTGCCAGCAGCGACCAAGAGACCCAGTACTTC	CASSDQETQYF	-	TRBV27	-	TRBJ2-5
TGCGCCAGCAGCGCCAGGGGTGGGCAGCCCCAGCATTTT	CASSARGGQPQHF	-	TRBV5-1	-	TRBJ1-5
TGCAGCGTTGACGCCGGGACAGGGCAAGAGACCCAGTACTTC	CSVDAGTGQETQYF	TRBD1	TRBV29-1	-	TRBJ2-5
TGTGCCAGCACCCACCTTAAGGGGGACACTGAAGCTTTCTTT	CASTHLKGDTEAFF	-	TRBV6-6	-	TRBJ1-1
TGTGCCAGCAGCGTAGGGGGGGTTCGGGAGACCCAGTACTTC	CASSVGGVRETQYF	-	TRBV9	-	TRBJ2-5
TGTGCCAGCAGTTACGACCCGGGAAACGAGCAGTACTTC	CASSYDPGNEQYF	-	TRBV27	-	TRBJ2-7
TGCGCCAGCAGCCCCAAACGGGACAGGGGGTCCATCTACTCTGGAAACACCATATATTTT	CASSPKRDRGSIYSGNTIYF	TRBD1	TRBV4-1	-	TRBJ1-3
TGCGCCAGCAGTCAAATGGGGGGGGGACAGGAGTCGGAAAAACTGTTTTTT	CASSQMGGGQESEKLFF	TRBD1	TRBV23-1	-	TRBJ1-4
TGCGCCAGCAGCCTGCGGTCTGGAGGGGATGGCTACACCTTC	CASSLRSGGDGYTF	-	TRBV5-1	once	TRBJ1-2
TGTGCCAGCAGTGCGCGGGACAGGGTAAATCAGCCCCAGCATTTT	CASSARDRVNQPQHF	TRBD1	TRBV27	few	TRBJ1-5
TGTGCCAGCAAATTGCTGGCAGGGGGCCGCACTGAAGCTTTCTTT	CASKLLAGGRTEAFF	TRBD1	TRBV2	-	TRBJ1-1
TGTGCCAGCAGCTCCACATCGGGACAGAGACAAGAGACCCAGTACTTC	CASSSTSGQRQETQYF	TRBD1	TRBV7-9	once	TRBJ2-5
TGTGCCAGCAGCCAAAGGATGATCTACGAGCAGTACTTC	CASSQRMIYEQYF	-	TRBV14	-	TRBJ2-7